This TCR beta chain was recovered during a study of blood T cells in healthy people across ages. General study results and limits: Roughly linear declines in TCR beta diversity per million T cells occurred with age.

Combining a sample-barcoded 5' primer with a J-beta primer mix, a second PCR ran for roughly 7 to 12 cycles. TCRdb itself ran the 5' RACE reads through MiXCR, one entry per CDR3 protein. The data contain hundreds of thousands of distinct CDR3 sequences, 58% of them seen just once; the ten biggest clones take up 30% to 40%. With respect to this clonotype: Its specificity is unknown.

This CDR3 has 19 residues. Per the germline V gene, CDR1 is MGHDK and CDR2 is SYGVNS. With V trimmed by 0 bases and J by 2 bases, 11 bases remained unmatched. Sequencing used blood. The chain uses TRBV25-1 and TRBJ2-3; 10 positions match TRBD1. This sequence originates from a man in his 60s in good health. CDR3 protein: CASSEYGVDRGRNTDTQYF. The DNA for the CDR3 is TGTGCCAGCAGTGAATATGGGGTCGACAGGGGGCGCAACACAGATACGCAGTATTTT.